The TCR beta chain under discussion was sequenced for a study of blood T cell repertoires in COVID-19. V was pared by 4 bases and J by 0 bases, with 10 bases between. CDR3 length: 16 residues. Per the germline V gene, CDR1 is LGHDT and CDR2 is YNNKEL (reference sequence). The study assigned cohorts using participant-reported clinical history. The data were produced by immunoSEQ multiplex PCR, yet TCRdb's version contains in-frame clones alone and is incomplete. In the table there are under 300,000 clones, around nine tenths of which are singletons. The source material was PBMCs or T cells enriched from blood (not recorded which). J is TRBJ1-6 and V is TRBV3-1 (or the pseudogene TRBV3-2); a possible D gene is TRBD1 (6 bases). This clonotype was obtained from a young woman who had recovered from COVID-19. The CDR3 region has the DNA TGTGCCAGCAGCCTTCAGGGGAGCTCCTATAATTCACCCCTCCACTTT. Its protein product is CASSLQGSSYNSPLHF.